This TCR beta chain was recovered during a study of T cells in women clearing cervical HPV infection. A word on this clone: Its antigen is not identified. The read halts 3 residues ahead of the CDR3 end, with the missing end drawn from the germline J gene.

The protocol was immunoSEQ multiplex PCR, while the TCRdb copy is restricted to in-frame clones and leaves out a portion. This table lists around 38,000 clones. CDR3 length: 18 amino acids. V gave up 4 bases and J gave up 0 bases; unmatched junction bases: 10. Germline CDR1 MDHEN, CDR2 SYDVKM. Overall study results and limits: Combining TCR richness with V gene abundances gave approximately 0.8 AUC. Effector/memory and HPV-specific T cells were not isolated, and association timing is unknown.

All participants had a single incident cervical HPV16 infection, and prevalent HPV16 infections were excluded. Source material: blood buffy coat. This TCR was sampled from a woman between 18 and 69 years old with a cervical HPV16 infection that either progressed to CIN3+ or cleared (not recorded which). This chain uses TRBV28 with TRBJ1-2; TRBD1 aligns across 11 bases. The CDR3 is CASSSLGGQGGANYGYTF. The sequenced CDR3 bases are TGTGCCAGCAGTTCCTTGGGGGGACAGGGGGGAGCTAACTATGGC.